The present entry profiles one TCR beta chain with its context. Germline-derived CDR1 and CDR2 are KGHSH and LQKENI. The CDR3 loop spans 16 amino acids. V lost 1 base to trimming and J lost 0 bases, with 10 bases between them. The data were obtained in a study of neoadjuvant nivolumab and ipilimumab in lung cancer. Sequencing used immunoSEQ multiplex PCR; TCRdb keeps in-frame clones, though not all of them. The sample records about 18,000 clones, under 80% being singletons. This chain links TRBV18 with TRBJ1-3; unclear D gene. The clonotype originates from an adult with non-small cell lung cancer. The starting material was tumor tissue, obtained after neoadjuvant nivolumab, alone or with ipilimumab, at or shortly before surgery. The CDR3 DNA is TGTGCCAGCTCACCACTTCAGAGCCCCTCTGGAAACACCATATATTTT. Encoded protein: CASSPLQSPSGNTIYF. Supplemented by reference TRBV18 and TRBJ1-3, the full variable domain reads NAGVMQNPRHLVRRRGQEARLRCSPMKGHSHVYWYRQLPEEGLKFMVYLQKENIIDESGMPKERFSAEFPKEGPSILRIQQVVRGDSAAYFCASSPLQSPSGNTIYFGEGSWLTVV.